This T cell receptor beta chain comes out of a study of a mutant IDH1 vaccine in newly diagnosed glioma. Study-wide background: Eight vaccine doses were administered to patients at weeks 1, 3, 5, 7, 11, 15, 19 and 23. Investigators started vaccination 4-6 weeks after radiotherapy alone, or with temozolomide cycles. Sex distribution of treated patients was roughly 60% male and roughly 38% female; mean age was about 40 years.

Profiling relied on immunoSEQ multiplex PCR, and the TCRdb table lists in-frame clones only, not all of them. The sample shows 60,000 or so clones, around 90% of them seen only once. Remarks on this clone: Antigen specificity is unknown.

The CDR3 runs 14 residues. Germline V gene data show CDR1 as LGHNA and CDR2 as YSLEER. Between the trimmed V and J ends, which lost 0 bases and 3 bases, there was a span of 8 bases. Time point here: week 5, during vaccination. With topical imiquimod, each dose of the vaccine consisted of 300 ug of mutant IDH1 20-mer peptide. Donor diagnoses consisted of new WHO grade 3 or 4 IDH1-mutant, ATRX-lost astrocytomas. This chain uses TRBV4-3 with TRBJ1-1; possible D gene TRBD1, 5 bases. This material consisted of PBMCs, taken from a glioma patient whose treatment included an IDH1 peptide vaccine. This receptor was identified in a woman aged 40-49 years with glioma. CDR3 amino acids: CASSQEWGDTEAFF. CDR3 bases: TGCGCCAGCAGCCAAGAGTGGGGGGACACTGAAGCTTTCTTT.